This TCR beta chain was documented in a study of regulatory T cells in long-lasting Graves disease. General observations from the study: Patients with persistent Graves' had lower TCR diversity than newly diagnosed patients. Persistent cases favored TRBV28, TRBJ1-2 and TRBJ2-5. Among persistent patients, a larger number of public clonotypes were shared (roughly 2,700) than among newly diagnosed patients (more than 850).

A remark on this clonotype: The antigen is undetermined.

As for time point: persistent/refractory GD, antithyroid drugs over 5 years with positive TRAb. The TCR library was prepared using RNA isolated from PBMCs. The source of the patients was an endocrinology department in Xi'an, China. Library construction for TCR beta used iRepertoire HTBI primers and Arm-PCR of CDR3 regions. TCRdb re-called the multiplex PCR reads through MiXCR, storing one row per CDR3 protein. Of roughly 400,000 distinct CDR3 sequences listed, about a fifth were seen once; the top ten hold under 25%. V lost 8 bases and J lost 4, with 14 bases in between. Germline V gives CDR1 SEHNR, CDR2 FQNEAQ (reference sequence). The CDR3 totals 14 residues.

Here the sequenced sample was peripheral blood mononuclear cells (PBMCs), taken when the disease was refractory, from a patient treated with antithyroid drugs. The receptor's source is a female donor with Graves disease. V usage is TRBV7-9 and J usage is TRBJ2-2; D might be TRBD1 or TRBD2, each matching 5 bases. The CDR3 loop is CASERTGTTGELFF. Here the CDR3 DNA reads TGTGCCAGCGAAAGAACGGGGACCACCGGGGAGCTGTTTTTT.